This TCR beta chain was observed in a study of CD8 T cells in ankylosing spondylitis. Study-level points and caveats: Matched synovial fluid from ankylosing spondylitis patients was reported to be enriched for disease-linked clones. Characteristic, it appeared, of ankylosing spondylitis blood was a TCR beta motif of roughly eight highly homologous variants. Disease-linked clones, CD8+, were relatively rare in peripheral blood.

CDR3 length equals 15 residues. The V and J ends lost 7 bases and 7 bases, in that order; junction bases with no gene match: 11. The germline gives CDR1 SQVTM, CDR2 ANQGSEA. It was by quantitative 5'-RACE with molecular barcodes that TCR beta libraries were made. TCRdb re-analysed the 5' RACE reads in MiXCR, keeping a single row per CDR3 protein. Found here are 670,000 or so distinct CDR3 sequences, 15% to 20% of them singletons; the top ten hold approximately 18%. Regarding this clonotype: Its antigen is undetermined.

The chain recombines TRBV29-1 with TRBJ2-2, with 11 bases aligning to TRBD1. Source material: blood, either unsorted or a sorted T cell fraction (not recorded which). This receptor was obtained from a male donor with ankylosing spondylitis. The CDR3 region has the DNA TGCAGCGCAACGGGGACAGGGGGGAACGGCGGGGAGCTGTTTTTT. This gives the protein CSATGTGGNGGELFF.